The 31 T cell receptor beta chains below all came from one sample that was sequenced in a study of OX40 agonist ivuxolimab in advanced cancers. The repertoire was sequenced with immunoSEQ multiplex PCR; TCRdb's copy has only in-frame clones and lacks some. The sample lists approximately 24,000 clones, just under 80% occurring once. The specimen was CD4+ or CD8+ T cells sorted from blood, collected in a trial of the OX40 agonist ivuxolimab. The source is an adult with an advanced solid tumor such as melanoma, head and neck, liver or kidney cancer.

The chain joins TRBV28 to TRBJ2-3, with 12 bases lining up with TRBD2. CDR1 is MDHEN, CDR2 SYDVKM, per germline. V lost 4 bases, J lost 9 bases, and 5 bases stayed unmatched. This CDR3 is built from 14 residues. The CDR3 loop is CASSWLAGGWTQYF. The CDR3 DNA reads TGTGCCAGCAGTTGGCTAGCGGGAGGGTGGACGCAGTATTTT. The full variable domain, with the rest looked up from reference TRBV28 and TRBJ2-3, is DVKVTQSSRYLVKRTGEKVFLECVQDMDHENMFWYRQDPGLGLRLIYFSYDVKMKEKGDIPEGYSVSREKKERFSLILESASTNQTSMYLCASSWLAGGWTQYFGPGTRLTVL.

J is TRBJ2-7 and V is TRBV27; D could derive from TRBD1 or TRBD2 (5 bases each). This CDR3 has 13 amino acids. The germline V gene has CDR1 MNHEY and CDR2 SMNVEV (reference sequence). V lost 3 bases and J lost 6, with 12 bases in between. CDR3 in amino acids: CASSFGTEFEQYF. The CDR3 DNA reads TGTGCCAGCAGTTTCGGGACCGAATTCGAGCAGTACTTC.

This clone is medium-sized by share. The genes are TRBV6-4 and TRBJ1-1; D remains ambiguous. V lost 0 bases and J 8 bases, leaving 10 bases between the germline ends. This CDR3 is built from 13 residues. Germline-derived CDR1 and CDR2 are MRHNA and SNTAGT. DNA of the CDR3: TGTGCCAGCAGTGACTCCCTTCGGGGAGAAGCTTTCTTT. It encodes CASSDSLRGEAFF.

The V and J genes are TRBV7-8 and TRBJ2-7, with D hard to call. V was shortened by 2 bases and J by 2 bases, with 7 bases between the two germline ends. The CDR3 sequence is 13 residues long. CDR1 is SGHVS, CDR2 FQNEAQ, per germline. CDR3 sequence (DNA): TGTGCCAGCAGCTTATCCGGACCCTACGAGCAGTACTTC. It yields the protein CASSLSGPYEQYF.

V and J are TRBV10-3 and TRBJ1-1, with D possibly TRBD1 on 6 matching bases. This CDR3 contains 13 residues. V was trimmed by 6 bases and J by 6 bases, leaving 14 bases between them. Germline CDR1 reads ENHRY; CDR2 reads SYGVKD. The CDR3 DNA is TGTGCCATCAGAGGGGCAGGGGAGGCTGAAGCTTTCTTT. This gives the protein CAIRGAGEAEAFF.

V gene TRBV28 combines with J gene TRBJ2-3, with 9 bases matching TRBD1. V was pared by 6 bases and J by 5 bases, with 6 bases of the junction left unmatched. The CDR3 is made up of 14 amino acids. The germline V gene encodes CDR1 MDHEN and CDR2 SYDVKM. The CDR3 coding sequence is TGTGCCAGCAGCCGTGGGACAGGGATAGATACGCAGTATTTT. Amino acids: CASSRGTGIDTQYF.

V is TRBV27 and J is TRBJ2-7; 7 bases are shared with TRBD1. V was clipped by 1 base and J by 2 bases; unmatched bases: 2. The CDR3 has 14 amino acids. The germline V gene encodes CDR1 MNHEY and CDR2 SMNVEV (reference sequence). CDR3 coding DNA: TGTGCCAGCAGTTTATTTCAGGGGGCCTACGAGCAGTACTTC. Translation: CASSLFQGAYEQYF.

V and J are TRBV6-5 and TRBJ2-7; no clear D. The V and J ends lost 2 bases and 2 bases respectively, with 7 bases between them. Germline lookup yields CDR1 MNHEY and CDR2 SVGAGI. The CDR3 has 13 amino acids. The DNA of the CDR3 is TGTGCCAGCAGTTACCGGCCGACCTACGAGCAGTACTTC. It yields the protein CASSYRPTYEQYF.

The rearrangement joins TRBV27 to TRBJ2-3, with D unclear. V lost 5 bases to trimming and J lost 5 bases, with 5 bases between them. The CDR3 is made up of 11 amino acids. CDR1 is MNHEY and CDR2 is SMNVEV in the germline V gene (reference sequence). The CDR3 sequence is CASSRGDTQYF. The CDR3 coding sequence is TGTGCCAGCAGTCGCGGAGATACGCAGTATTTT.

The CDR3 region has the DNA TGCGCCAGCAGCTCCTGGGGGAGTCAAGAGACCCAGTACTTC. It encodes CASSSWGSQETQYF. This chain connects TRBV5-1 to TRBJ2-5, with D possibly being TRBD1 or TRBD2 (5 bases each). From germline, CDR1 is SGHRS and CDR2 YFSETQ. Trimming took off 3 bases at V and 2 bases at J, with 11 bases between the two ends. The CDR3 has 14 amino acids.

This clone is deemed medium-sized. The V and J genes are TRBV11-3 and TRBJ1-4, with unresolved D. The CDR3 sequence is 12 residues long. Germline V lookup: CDR1 SGHNT, CDR2 YENEEA. The V gene lost 7 bases and the J gene lost 4 bases, with 7 bases spanning the gap. In DNA form, the CDR3 reads TGTGCCAGCACCCCCTTTAATGAAAAACTGTTTTTT. Its translation: CASTPFNEKLFF.

The chain employs TRBV27 and TRBJ1-4; tentative D call: TRBD1 (5 bases). CDR1 and CDR2 (germline): MNHEY, SMNVEV (reference sequence). Trimming took off 5 bases at V and 8 bases at J, with 18 bases between the two ends. The CDR3 is made up of 15 amino acids. For the CDR3, the DNA is TGTGCCAGCAGTCTCCAGGGACGTCTGTGGGAAAAACTGTTTTTT. Translated, it gives CASSLQGRLWEKLFF.

The rearrangement joins TRBV6-4 to TRBJ2-1, with 8 bases lining up with TRBD1. The germline gives CDR1 MRHNA, CDR2 SNTAGT. J lost 7 bases, V lost 3 bases, and 11 bases had no gene match. This CDR3 spans 16 amino acids. CDR3 DNA sequence: TGTGCCAGCAGTGATACCCCGGGACAGGTCACGAATGAGCAGTTCTTC. Its translation is CASSDTPGQVTNEQFF.

The chain recombines TRBV7-9 with TRBJ2-3; 7 bases are shared with TRBD1. Trimming cost V 3 bases and J 3 bases; bases outside gene matches: 6. The germline gives CDR1 SEHNR, CDR2 FQNEAQ (reference sequence). CDR3 length: 15 residues. CDR3 in amino acids: CASSFRTGTTDTQYF. The CDR3 bases are TGTGCCAGCAGCTTTCGGACAGGAACGACAGATACGCAGTATTTT. The variable domain in full, completed from reference TRBV7-9 and TRBJ2-3, reads DTGVSQNPRHKITKRGQNVTFRCDPISEHNRLYWYRQTLGQGPEFLTYFQNEAQLEKSRLLSDRFSAERPKGSFSTLEIQRTEQGDSAMYLCASSFRTGTTDTQYFGPGTRLTVL.

V is TRBV28 and J is TRBJ2-1; 8 bases match TRBD1. There are 15 residues in the CDR3. V was pared by 4 bases and J by 2 bases, with 4 bases of the junction left unmatched. Germline CDR1 and CDR2: MDHEN and SYDVKM. The CDR3 DNA sequence: TGTGCCAGCAGTTCCCTGACAGGGGCCTACAATGAGCAGTTCTTC. The encoded protein is CASSSLTGAYNEQFF.

This clone was picked up one time. V usage is TRBV9 and J usage is TRBJ2-3, with D possibly matching TRBD2 (6 bases). The V gene lost 0 bases and the J gene lost 0 bases, with 8 bases spanning the gap. The CDR3 is 15 residues long. In germline, CDR1 is SGDLS, CDR2 YYNGEE. This CDR3 is CASSVGDLSTDTQYF. As DNA, the CDR3 is TGTGCCAGCAGCGTAGGGGACTTAAGCACAGATACGCAGTATTTT.

This clone was found once. CDR3 sequence reads: CASSPRPGQGYEQYF. The CDR3 DNA is TGTGCCAGCAGCCCGAGACCGGGACAGGGATACGAGCAGTACTTC. The J gene is TRBJ2-7, the V gene TRBV14, with TRBD1 matching over 9 bases. Trimming at V came to 4 bases and at J to 4 bases, leaving 8 bases not matched to a gene. The V gene's germline CDR1 is SGHDN and CDR2 FVKESK. The CDR3 is made up of 15 amino acids.

The rearrangement links TRBV19 to TRBJ1-2; weak D call: TRBD1 (5 bases). Germline V CDR1 and CDR2: LNHDA, SQIVND (reference sequence). V lost 7 bases, J lost 3 bases, and 9 bases lay in between. This CDR3 spans 12 amino acids. This chain's CDR3 is CASNRGDYGYTF. CDR3 bases: TGTGCCAGTAACCGAGGGGACTATGGCTACACCTTC.

This chain links TRBV5-4 with TRBJ2-2; weak D call: TRBD1 (5 bases). CDR3 length: 15 residues. V dropped 7 bases and J dropped 4 bases, with 17 bases sitting between them. Germline CDR1 is SGHNT and CDR2 is YYREEE (reference sequence). The CDR3 region is CASRASSQGTGELFF. The CDR3 nucleotides read TGTGCCAGCCGAGCTTCGTCCCAGGGCACCGGGGAGCTGTTTTTT.

This clone was seen once. The CDR3 DNA follows: TGTGCCAGCAGTGAAACCAGATATGGCTACACCTTC. Translating it yields CASSETRYGYTF. This chain joins TRBV2 and TRBJ1-2; no clear D gene. CDR3 size: 12 residues. From germline, CDR1 is SNHLY and CDR2 FYNNEI. V shed 2 bases and J shed 5 bases, with 6 bases lying between them.

This clone was counted once. V usage is TRBV5-7 and J usage is TRBJ2-7; a weak D match, TRBD2 (6 bases). TRBV5-7 is sorted into the ORF group, with uncertain function. The CDR3 length is 12 residues. Trimming took off 3 bases at V and 5 bases at J, with 9 bases between the two ends. The CDR3 is CASSSGENEQYF. As DNA, the CDR3 is TGTGCCAGCAGCTCGGGGGAGAACGAGCAGTACTTC.

This rearrangement joins TRBV15 to TRBJ2-7, with 8 positions matching TRBD2. The CDR3 consists of 17 residues. Germline loops: CDR1 LNHNV, CDR2 YYDKDF (reference sequence). V lost 0 bases and J lost 2; bases outside the gene matches: 9. The DNA of the CDR3 is TGTGCCACCAGCAGAGATCTTTTAACTAGCGGAACCTACGAGCAGTACTTC. Encoded protein: CATSRDLLTSGTYEQYF.

The rearrangement links TRBV18 to TRBJ1-1; D ambiguous. Between the trimmed V and J ends, which lost 2 bases and 3 bases, there was a span of 10 bases. The CDR3 consists of 14 residues. Germline V gives CDR1 KGHSH, CDR2 LQKENI. This CDR3 reads CASSPSGVDTEAFF. The CDR3 DNA sequence: TGTGCCAGCTCACCATCCGGGGTGGACACTGAAGCTTTCTTT.

The V gene is TRBV15, the J gene TRBJ2-7; 11 positions match TRBD2. Germline values: CDR1 LNHNV, CDR2 YYDKDF (reference sequence). This CDR3 comprises 16 residues. V was clipped by 3 bases and J by 0 bases; unmatched bases: 4. The CDR3 protein is CATSRPTSGDSYEQYF. In DNA form, the CDR3 reads TGTGCCACCAGCAGGCCGACTAGCGGGGACTCCTACGAGCAGTACTTC.

This rearrangement joins TRBV7-9 to TRBJ2-5, with D possibly being TRBD1 or TRBD2 (6 bases each). Trimming stripped 7 bases from V and 6 bases from J, with 24 bases between. CDR1 is SEHNR and CDR2 is FQNEAQ in the germline V gene (reference sequence). The CDR3 length is 16 residues. The CDR3 nucleotides are TGTGCCAGCACACCGGTGAGACAGGAGGGCGAGAAGACCCAGTACTTC. This codes for CASTPVRQEGEKTQYF.

As for this clone: The sample has other DNA sequences that encode this CDR3 too. The rearrangement uses TRBV5-6 and TRBJ1-1; tentative D call: TRBD1 (5 bases). Germline-derived CDR1 and CDR2 are SGHDT and YYEEEE. CDR3 size: 13 residues. The ends were cut back, 0 bases at V and 3 bases at J, with 6 bases in the middle. Written as DNA, the CDR3 is TGTGCCAGCAGCTTGGGGACACACACTGAAGCTTTCTTT. This codes for CASSLGTHTEAFF.

The chain links TRBV27 to TRBJ1-2; D unclear. The CDR3 length is 11 residues. The V gene's germline CDR1 is MNHEY and CDR2 SMNVEV (reference sequence). V was cut by 3 bases and J by 8 bases, with 7 bases left in between. CDR3 coding DNA: TGTGCCAGCAGTTTCGGTGGCGGCTACACCTTC. It translates to CASSFGGGYTF.

This clone was recorded only once. The chain is built from TRBV4-1 and TRBJ2-3; the D is unclear. The V end was cut by 1 base, the J end by 6 bases, with 5 bases between. Germline V gene sequence: CDR1 MGHRA, CDR2 YSYEKL. The CDR3 covers 12 residues. CDR3 DNA sequence: TGCGCCAGCAGCCAAGGTGTGGATACGCAGTATTTT. This sequence encodes CASSQGVDTQYF.

The J gene is TRBJ2-7, the V gene TRBV7-3, with 8 bases lining up with TRBD1. The CDR3 is 13 amino acids. V lost 5 bases, J lost 6 bases, and 6 bases stayed unmatched. Germline loops: CDR1 SGHTA, CDR2 FQGTGA. CDR3 region: CASSPLTGGEQYF. The DNA for the CDR3 is TGTGCCAGCAGCCCTCTTACAGGGGGCGAGCAGTACTTC. Variable domain in full (rest from reference TRBV7-3 and TRBJ2-7): GAGVSQTPSNKVTEKGKYVELRCDPISGHTALYWYRQSLGQGPEFLIYFQGTGAADDSGLPNDRFFAVRPEGSVSTLKIQRTERGDSAVYLCASSPLTGGEQYFGPGTRLTVT.

The rearrangement joins TRBV10-3 to TRBJ2-7, with TRBD1 matching over 8 bases. CDR1 is ENHRY and CDR2 is SYGVKD in the germline V gene. After removal of 10 bases from V and 3 bases from J, the junction contained 8 bases not matched to a gene. This CDR3 region has 13 residues. CDR3 in amino acids: CATSDRGFYEQYF. In DNA form, the CDR3 reads TGTGCCACCTCAGACAGGGGTTTCTACGAGCAGTACTTC.

V gene TRBV25-1 combines with J gene TRBJ2-3, with unresolved D. The CDR3 has 13 amino acids. CDR1 and CDR2 (germline): MGHDK, SYGVNS. The germline V and J ends were trimmed by 9 bases and 2 bases, with 12 bases remaining between them. CDR3 in amino acids: CASAWLITDTQYF. The CDR3 DNA reads TGTGCCAGTGCCTGGCTAATCACAGATACGCAGTATTTT.